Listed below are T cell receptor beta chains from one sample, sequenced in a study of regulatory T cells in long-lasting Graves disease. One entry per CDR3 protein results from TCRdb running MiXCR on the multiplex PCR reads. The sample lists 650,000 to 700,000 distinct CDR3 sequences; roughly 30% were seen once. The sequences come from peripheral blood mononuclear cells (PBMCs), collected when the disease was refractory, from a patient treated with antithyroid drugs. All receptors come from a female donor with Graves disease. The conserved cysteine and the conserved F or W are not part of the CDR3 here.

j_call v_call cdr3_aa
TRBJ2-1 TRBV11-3 ASSLYGTGDNEQF
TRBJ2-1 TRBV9 ASSVGTQGVYNEQF
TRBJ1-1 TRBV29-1 SVAPSNTEAF
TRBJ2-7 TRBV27 ASSSQRLKAEQY
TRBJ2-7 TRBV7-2 ASSLSRGGIGEQY
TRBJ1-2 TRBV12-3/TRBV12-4 ASSLIRGGTGDYGYT
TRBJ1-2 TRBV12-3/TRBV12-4 ASRPQGAVQGYT
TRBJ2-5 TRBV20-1 SAQARTGQETQY
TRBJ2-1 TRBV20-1 SARMLAGLSGEQF
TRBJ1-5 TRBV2 AGNGQGNQPQH
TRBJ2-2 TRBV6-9 ASSYSGLLTGELF
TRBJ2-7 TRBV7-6 ASSFRRSYEQY
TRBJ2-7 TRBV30 ACQETYEQY
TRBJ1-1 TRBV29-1 SVEVGAYRGTEAF
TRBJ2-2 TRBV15 ATSRDPTGPANTGELF
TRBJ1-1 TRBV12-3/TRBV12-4 ASSPQGTLNTEAF
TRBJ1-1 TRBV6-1 ASSETTAMNTEAF